This T cell receptor (beta chain) originates from a study of blood T cell repertoires in COVID-19. With 1 base removed from V and 7 bases from J, the gap between germline ends came to 13 bases. CDR3 length: 14 amino acids. Per the germline V gene, CDR1 is LNHDA and CDR2 is SQIVND (reference sequence). The protocol was immunoSEQ multiplex PCR, while the TCRdb copy is restricted to in-frame clones and leaves out a portion. The profile covers more than 35,000 clones, with over 75% appearing a single time and under 5% taken by the ten largest. The sample taken for sequencing was peripheral blood. This sequence originates from a human donor in a cohort sampled during active COVID-19. V is TRBV19 and J is TRBJ2-5; D unresolved. CDR3 sequence: CASSIGMASGTQYF. DNA for the CDR3: TGTGCCAGTAGTATAGGAATGGCCTCAGGGACCCAGTACTTC.